The rows below give T cell receptor beta chains drawn from one sample of a study of T cell repertoires in cytomegalovirus infection. TCRdb reprocessed the reads with MiXCR, giving one entry per CDR3 protein. The sample records 600,000 to 700,000 distinct CDR3 sequences, around a third being singletons. No antigen has been assigned to these receptors. This material consisted of cultured PBMCs, taken from culture after CMV antigen stimulation. The receptor set was obtained from a human donor in good health (CMV status not recorded). Some clones in this sample may be carry-over from other donors' samples. CDR3s include the opening cysteine and the closing phenylalanine or tryptophan. A D gene is named only where the DNA matches it firmly. Clone size is stated in some rows and not others, as once, few, many or a class when expanded.

j_call clone_size v_call d_call cdr3_aa cdr3_nt
TRBJ2-2 . TRBV5-4 . CASSSYRGGELFF TGTGCCAGCAGCTCATATAGAGGCGGGGAGCTGTTTTTT
TRBJ2-2 . TRBV5-6 TRBD1 CASSYDRGYTGELFF TGTGCCAGCAGTTACGACAGGGGCTACACCGGGGAGCTGTTTTTT
TRBJ1-1 . TRBV7-9 . CASTGRDTEAFF TGTGCCAGCACCGGACGGGACACTGAAGCTTTCTTT
TRBJ2-7 . TRBV7-2 . CASGTFNSEQYF TGTGCCTCGGGAACCTTCAACTCCGAGCAGTACTTC
TRBJ2-1 few TRBV9 . CASSASRGAPGLQNEQFF TGTGCCAGCAGCGCATCCCGGGGGGCTCCGGGACTACAAAATGAGCAGTTCTTC
TRBJ2-7 many TRBV7-2 . CASSDGPTYEQYF TGTGCCAGCAGCGACGGACCCACCTACGAGCAGTACTTC
TRBJ1-1 few TRBV7-9 . CASSLDGVANTEAFF TGTGCCAGCAGCTTAGATGGGGTAGCGAACACTGAAGCTTTCTTT
TRBJ2-5 . TRBV4-3 . CASSQVLWETQYF TGCGCCAGCAGCCAGGTCCTATGGGAGACCCAGTACTTC
TRBJ1-2 many TRBV7-2 TRBD1 CASSSWDRGFYGYTF TGTGCCAGCAGCTCCTGGGACAGGGGGTTCTATGGCTACACCTTC
TRBJ1-4 . TRBV29-1 TRBD1 CSVYGGGDEKLFF TGCAGCGTGTACGGAGGGGGCGATGAAAAACTGTTTTTT
TRBJ2-3 . TRBV7-9 . CASSLPTVTTDTQYF TGTGCCAGCAGCTTACCGACGGTGACCACAGATACGCAGTATTTT
TRBJ2-3 few TRBV11-2 TRBD2 CASRSSGGDTQYF TGTGCCAGCAGATCTAGCGGGGGTGATACGCAGTATTTT
TRBJ2-7 few TRBV18 . CASSPPAGEQYF TGTGCCAGCTCACCCCCTGCGGGCGAGCAGTACTTC
TRBJ2-1 . TRBV10-1 . CASSEASVNEQFF TGCGCCAGCAGTGAGGCCAGCGTCAATGAGCAGTTCTTC
TRBJ2-5 . TRBV23-1 TRBD2 CAPLSGESETQYF TGCGCCCCCCTGAGCGGGGAATCGGAGACCCAGTACTTC
TRBJ1-2 . TRBV25-1 TRBD1 CASIGTGVYGYTF TGTGCCAGCATAGGGACAGGGGTCTATGGCTACACCTTC
TRBJ2-3 . TRBV2 TRBD2 CASRGWLAGADTQYF TGTGCCAGCAGGGGGTGGCTAGCGGGAGCAGATACGCAGTATTTT
TRBJ1-4 once TRBV6-2/TRBV6-3 TRBD1 CASSYQTRQGRDEKLFF TGTGCCAGCAGTTACCAAACCCGACAGGGGCGGGATGAAAAACTGTTTTTT
TRBJ2-3 . TRBV24-1 . CATSDLDGRAEGDTQYF TGTGCCACCAGTGATTTAGATGGTCGAGCTGAGGGAGATACGCAGTATTTT
TRBJ2-3 . TRBV4-3 . CASSPKGSDTQYF TGCGCCAGCAGCCCCAAGGGTTCAGATACGCAGTATTTT
TRBJ2-5 . TRBV5-1 TRBD1 CASAIQGAVETQYF TGCGCCAGCGCTATACAGGGGGCGGTAGAGACCCAGTACTTC
TRBJ2-3 . TRBV5-5 TRBD1 CASSRRDRGKGGDTQYF TGTGCCAGCAGCCGTCGGGACAGGGGGAAGGGCGGAGATACGCAGTATTTT
TRBJ2-1 many TRBV7-8 . CASSPPGGRGNEQFF TGTGCCAGCAGCCCCCCGGGCGGACGTGGAAATGAGCAGTTCTTC
TRBJ2-5 few TRBV18 . CASSPPFGGPITTETQYF TGTGCCAGCTCACCACCGTTCGGGGGCCCGATCACTACAGAGACCCAGTACTTC
TRBJ1-3 . TRBV18 TRBD1 CASSPGQGRSGNTIYF TGTGCCAGCTCACCCGGACAGGGGAGATCGGGAAACACCATATATTTT
TRBJ1-6 . TRBV7-8 . CASSFTGRLNSPLHF TGTGCCAGCAGCTTCACGGGACGTTTGAATTCACCCCTCCACTTT
TRBJ2-1 few TRBV20-1 . CSAPTALGGLGDEQFF TGCAGTGCTCCAACTGCGCTGGGCGGCCTGGGCGATGAGCAGTTCTTC
TRBJ2-7 few TRBV7-7 TRBD2 CASSLTAGGPDEQYF TGTGCCAGCAGCTTAACAGCGGGAGGGCCGGACGAGCAGTACTTC
TRBJ1-2 many TRBV7-2 TRBD1 CASSLQGSYGYTF TGTGCCAGCAGTTTACAGGGGAGCTATGGCTACACCTTC
TRBJ1-1 many TRBV7-2 . CASSPLPGFEAFF TGTGCCAGCAGCCCCCTGCCCGGTTTTGAAGCTTTCTTT
TRBJ2-5 . TRBV6-2/TRBV6-3 TRBD2 CASRVPGGFETQYF TGTGCCAGCCGGGTCCCGGGGGGGTTTGAGACCCAGTACTTC
TRBJ2-5 . TRBV14 . CASSQVNRRETQYF TGTGCCAGCAGCCAAGTTAACAGAAGAGAGACCCAGTACTTC
TRBJ2-1 few TRBV11-2 . CASSFTGLNEQFF TGTGCCAGCAGCTTCACGGGGCTCAATGAGCAGTTCTTC
TRBJ1-4 . TRBV2 . CASSAEGSLGEKLFF TGTGCCAGCAGTGCAGAAGGGTCCTTGGGGGAAAAACTGTTTTTT
TRBJ2-7 . TRBV6-2/TRBV6-3 TRBD2 CASSYPTSGSFSGYEQYF TGTGCCAGCAGTTACCCCACTAGCGGGAGTTTCTCGGGCTACGAGCAGTACTTC
TRBJ2-7 . TRBV7-9 . CASSGGTEYSYEQYF TGTGCCAGCAGCGGCGGGACGGAATACTCCTACGAGCAGTACTTC
TRBJ2-5 . TRBV7-6 . CASSLGGSQVTETQYF TGTGCCAGCAGCTTAGGGGGCAGTCAGGTTACGGAGACCCAGTACTTC
TRBJ1-5 few TRBV7-2 TRBD1 CASSPVTGVAQPQHF TGTGCCAGCAGCCCAGTTACAGGGGTGGCTCAGCCCCAGCATTTT
TRBJ2-5 few TRBV20-1 . CSAVHGAQYF TGCAGTGCTGTTCATGGGGCCCAGTACTTC
TRBJ2-7 many TRBV7-2 TRBD1 CASSPRTGIPSYEQYF TGTGCCAGCAGCCCCCGGACAGGGATCCCCTCCTACGAGCAGTACTTC
TRBJ2-3 . TRBV27 . CASSSGGSKRATQYF TGTGCCAGCAGTTCCGGGGGCTCCAAGCGGGCTACGCAGTATTTT
TRBJ2-4 . TRBV7-6 TRBD1 CASSLGSGGGIQYF TGTGCCAGCAGCTTGGGGTCAGGGGGCGGCATTCAGTACTTC
TRBJ2-5 . TRBV4-2 TRBD2 CASSQASGALRETQYF TGTGCCAGCAGCCAAGCCAGCGGGGCCTTGAGAGAGACCCAGTACTTC
TRBJ1-1 few TRBV12-3/TRBV12-4 . CASSFGIMNTEAFF TGTGCCAGCAGTTTCGGGATAATGAACACTGAAGCTTTCTTT
TRBJ2-3 many TRBV7-2 . CASSFYTSGGADTQYF TGTGCCAGCAGCTTTTACACAAGCGGCGGCGCAGATACGCAGTATTTT
TRBJ1-3 many TRBV7-2 TRBD1 CASSLWDRGGITIYF TGTGCCAGCAGCTTATGGGACAGGGGCGGTATCACCATATATTTT
TRBJ1-1 . TRBV10-3 . CAITRQENTEAFF TGTGCCATCACCAGACAGGAAAACACTGAAGCTTTCTTT
TRBJ1-6 . TRBV7-6 . CASSSGPGGSTYNSPLHF TGTGCCAGCAGCTCTGGCCCGGGAGGGAGCACCTATAATTCACCCCTCCACTTT
TRBJ2-4 . TRBV6-2/TRBV6-3 TRBD2 CASSYRRLLAGAENIQYF TGTGCCAGCAGTTACCGGAGGTTACTAGCGGGAGCAGAAAACATTCAGTACTTC
TRBJ2-6 . TRBV7-6 TRBD1 CASSPLGTGAEGANVLTF TGTGCCAGCAGCCCCCTGGGGACAGGGGCTGAAGGGGCCAACGTCCTGACTTTC
TRBJ2-3 . TRBV20-1 TRBD2 CSARPGGLAGGHTDTQYF TGCAGTGCTAGACCCGGAGGGCTAGCGGGGGGTCACACAGATACGCAGTATTTT
TRBJ1-6 . TRBV28 . CASTSSGVDNSPLHF TGTGCCAGCACCTCGTCAGGGGTGGATAATTCACCCCTCCACTTT
TRBJ1-4 few TRBV10-3 . CAISESRPGATNEKLFF TGTGCCATCAGTGAGTCGAGGCCCGGAGCAACTAATGAAAAACTGTTTTTT